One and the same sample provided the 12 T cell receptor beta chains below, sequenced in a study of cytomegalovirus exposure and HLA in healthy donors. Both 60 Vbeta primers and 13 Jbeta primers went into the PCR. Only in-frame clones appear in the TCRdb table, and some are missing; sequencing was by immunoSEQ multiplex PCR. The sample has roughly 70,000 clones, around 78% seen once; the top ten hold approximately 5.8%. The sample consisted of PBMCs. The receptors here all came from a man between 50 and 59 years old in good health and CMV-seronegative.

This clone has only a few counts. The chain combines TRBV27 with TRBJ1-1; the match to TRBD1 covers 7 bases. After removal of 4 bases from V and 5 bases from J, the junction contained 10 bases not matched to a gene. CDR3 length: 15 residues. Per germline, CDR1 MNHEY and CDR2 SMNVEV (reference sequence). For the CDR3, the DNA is TGTGCCAGCAGTTCCACGTCGACAGGGAAGACTGAAGCTTTCTTT. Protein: CASSSTSTGKTEAFF.

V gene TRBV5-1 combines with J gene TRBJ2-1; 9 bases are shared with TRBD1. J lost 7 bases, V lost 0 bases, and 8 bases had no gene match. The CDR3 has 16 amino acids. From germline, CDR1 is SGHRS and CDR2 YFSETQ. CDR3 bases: TGCGCCAGCAGCTTGGGGCCGGACAGGGGAAGAAATGAGCAGTTCTTC. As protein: CASSLGPDRGRNEQFF.

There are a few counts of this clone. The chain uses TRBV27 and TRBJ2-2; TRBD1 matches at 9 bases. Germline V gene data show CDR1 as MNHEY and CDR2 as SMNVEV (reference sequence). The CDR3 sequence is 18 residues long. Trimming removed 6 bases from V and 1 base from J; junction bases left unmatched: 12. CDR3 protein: CASSTERTGVWNTGELFF. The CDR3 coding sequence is TGTGCCAGCAGCACGGAGAGGACAGGGGTATGGAACACCGGGGAGCTGTTTTTT.

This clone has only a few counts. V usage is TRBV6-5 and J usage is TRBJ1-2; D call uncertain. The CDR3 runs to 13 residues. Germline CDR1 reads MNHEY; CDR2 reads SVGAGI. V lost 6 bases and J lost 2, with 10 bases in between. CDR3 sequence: CASRFDKNYGYTF. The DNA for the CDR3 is TGTGCCAGCAGGTTTGACAAAAACTATGGCTACACCTTC.

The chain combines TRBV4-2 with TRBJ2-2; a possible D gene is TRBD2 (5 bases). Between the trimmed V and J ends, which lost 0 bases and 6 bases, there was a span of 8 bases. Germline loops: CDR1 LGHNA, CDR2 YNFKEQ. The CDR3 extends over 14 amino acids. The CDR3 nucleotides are TGTGCCAGCAGCCAAGAAGGAGCGGCCGGGGAGCTGTTTTTT. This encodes CASSQEGAAGELFF.

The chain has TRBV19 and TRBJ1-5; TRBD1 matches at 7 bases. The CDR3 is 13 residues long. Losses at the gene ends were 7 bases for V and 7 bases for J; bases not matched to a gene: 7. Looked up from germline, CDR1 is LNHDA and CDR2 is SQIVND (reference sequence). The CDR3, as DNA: TGTGCCAGTACCCCACTACAGGGGCAGCCCCAGCATTTT. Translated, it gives CASTPLQGQPQHF.

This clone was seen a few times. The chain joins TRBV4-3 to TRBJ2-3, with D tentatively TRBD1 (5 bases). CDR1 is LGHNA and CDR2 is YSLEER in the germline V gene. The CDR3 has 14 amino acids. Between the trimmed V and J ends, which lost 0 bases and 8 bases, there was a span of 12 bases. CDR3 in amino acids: CASSQDRGAGTQYF. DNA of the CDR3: TGCGCCAGCAGCCAAGATCGTGGGGCCGGTACGCAGTATTTT.

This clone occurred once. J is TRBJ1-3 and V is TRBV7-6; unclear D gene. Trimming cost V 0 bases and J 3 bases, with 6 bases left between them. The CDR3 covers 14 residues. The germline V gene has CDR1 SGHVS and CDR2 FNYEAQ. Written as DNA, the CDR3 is TGTGCCAGCAGCTTAGCTAGAGGTGGAAACACCATATATTTT. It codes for CASSLARGGNTIYF.

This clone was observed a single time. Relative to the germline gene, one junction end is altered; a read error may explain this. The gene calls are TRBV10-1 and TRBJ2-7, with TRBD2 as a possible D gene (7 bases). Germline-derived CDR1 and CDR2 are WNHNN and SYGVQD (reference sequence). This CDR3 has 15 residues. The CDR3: CASSDPRRGAYEQYF. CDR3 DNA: TGCGCCAGCAGTGACCCCCGACGGGGGGCCTATGAGCAGTACTTC.

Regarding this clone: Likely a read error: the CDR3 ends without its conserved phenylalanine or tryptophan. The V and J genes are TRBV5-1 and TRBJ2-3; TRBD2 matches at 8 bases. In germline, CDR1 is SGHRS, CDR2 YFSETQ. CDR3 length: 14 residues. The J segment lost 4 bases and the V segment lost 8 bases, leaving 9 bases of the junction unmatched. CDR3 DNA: TGCGCCAGTCATAGCGGGGTTAATGCAGATACGCAGTATGTT. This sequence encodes CASHSGVNADTQYV.

This CDR3 is CAISGGGTSGGDEQFF. For the CDR3, the DNA is TGTGCCATCAGTGGGGGGGGGACTAGCGGAGGGGATGAGCAGTTCTTC. This sequence joins TRBV10-3 and TRBJ2-1; 11 nucleotides agree with TRBD2. CDR1 ENHRY and CDR2 SYGVKD come from the germline V gene. J gave up 8 bases and V 4 bases, and 10 bases lay outside the gene matches. This CDR3 is 16 amino acids long.

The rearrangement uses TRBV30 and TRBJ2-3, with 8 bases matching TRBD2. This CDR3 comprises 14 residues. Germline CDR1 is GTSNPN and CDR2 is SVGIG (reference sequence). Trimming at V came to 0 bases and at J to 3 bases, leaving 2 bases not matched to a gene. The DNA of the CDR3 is TGTGCCTGGAGTGTGGCGGGAGGTACAGATACGCAGTATTTT. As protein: CAWSVAGGTDTQYF. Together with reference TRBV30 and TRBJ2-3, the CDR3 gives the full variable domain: SQTIHQWPATLVQPVGSPLSLECTVEGTSNPNLYWYRQAAGRGLQLLFYSVGIGQISSEVPQNLSASRPQDRQFILSSKKLLLSDSGFYLCAWSVAGGTDTQYFGPGTRLTVL.